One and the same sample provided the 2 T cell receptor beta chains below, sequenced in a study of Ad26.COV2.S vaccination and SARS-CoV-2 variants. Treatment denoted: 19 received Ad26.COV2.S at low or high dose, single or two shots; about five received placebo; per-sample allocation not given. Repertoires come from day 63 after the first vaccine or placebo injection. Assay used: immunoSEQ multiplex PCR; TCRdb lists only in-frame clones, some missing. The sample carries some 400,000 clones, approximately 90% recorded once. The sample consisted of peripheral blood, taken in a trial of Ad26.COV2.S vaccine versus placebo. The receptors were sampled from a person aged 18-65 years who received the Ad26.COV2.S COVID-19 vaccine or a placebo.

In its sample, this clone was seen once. CDR3 in amino acids: CASRPGTEIYNEQFF. Here the CDR3 DNA reads TGTGCCAGCAGACCCGGGACAGAGATTTACAATGAGCAGTTCTTC. This rearrangement joins TRBV6-5 to TRBJ2-1; 7 nucleotides agree with TRBD1. Per germline, CDR1 MNHEY and CDR2 SVGAGI. Trimming took 6 bases from V and 4 from J; bases not matched to a gene: 9. The CDR3 runs 15 residues.

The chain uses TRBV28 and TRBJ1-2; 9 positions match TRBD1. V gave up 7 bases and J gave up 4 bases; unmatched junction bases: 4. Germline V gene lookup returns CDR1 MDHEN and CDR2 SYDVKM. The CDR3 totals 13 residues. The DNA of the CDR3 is TGTGCCAGCATTCTGGGACAGGGCTATGGCTACACCTTC. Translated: CASILGQGYGYTF.